The TCR beta chain under discussion was sequenced for a study of T-cell reconstitution after alpha-beta-depleted transplantation in children. Unique molecular identifiers tagged the TCRbeta library. One entry per CDR3 protein results from TCRdb running MiXCR on the PCR reads. There are around 370,000 distinct CDR3 sequences in the sample; approximately 10% occur only once, and under 3% lies in the top ten. This clonotype was observed a few times. At one end, the junction sequence differs from germline, possibly due to a read error. The CDR3 is made up of 13 amino acids. CDR1 MNHEY and CDR2 SVGAGI come from the germline V gene.

The chain recombines TRBV6-5 with TRBJ1-6; D not resolved. Sequences were derived from PBMCs from the stem cell graft donor, sampled from the stem cell graft. The sequence came from a human donor who donated a stem cell graft to a child with acute lymphoblastic leukemia. The CDR3 nucleotides are TGTGCCAGCAGTGACTCCTATAATTCACCCCTCCACTTT. Protein: CASSDSYNSPLHF.